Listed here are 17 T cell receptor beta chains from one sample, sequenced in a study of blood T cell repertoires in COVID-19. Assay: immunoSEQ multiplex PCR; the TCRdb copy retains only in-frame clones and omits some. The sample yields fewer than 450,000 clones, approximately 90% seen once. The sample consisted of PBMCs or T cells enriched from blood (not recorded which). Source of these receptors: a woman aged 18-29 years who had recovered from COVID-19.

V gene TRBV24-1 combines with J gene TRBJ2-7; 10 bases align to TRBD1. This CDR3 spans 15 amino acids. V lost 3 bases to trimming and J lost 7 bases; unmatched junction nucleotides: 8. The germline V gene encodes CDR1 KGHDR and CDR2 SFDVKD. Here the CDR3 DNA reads TGTGCCACCAGTGATCCAAGGAAGGACAGGGGGGAGCAGTACTTC. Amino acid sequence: CATSDPRKDRGEQYF.

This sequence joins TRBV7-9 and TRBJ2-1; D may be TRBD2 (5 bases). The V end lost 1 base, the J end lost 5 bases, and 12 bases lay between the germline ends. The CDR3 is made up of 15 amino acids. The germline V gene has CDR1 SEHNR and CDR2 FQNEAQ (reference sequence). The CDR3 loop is CASSLVRLANNEQFF. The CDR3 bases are TGTGCCAGCAGCTTAGTAAGGCTAGCCAACAATGAGCAGTTCTTC.

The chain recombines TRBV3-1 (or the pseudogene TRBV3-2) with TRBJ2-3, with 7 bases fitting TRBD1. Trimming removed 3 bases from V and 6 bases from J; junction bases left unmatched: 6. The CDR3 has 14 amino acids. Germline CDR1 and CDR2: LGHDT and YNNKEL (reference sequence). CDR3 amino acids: CASSHLTGSDTQYF. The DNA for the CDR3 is TGTGCCAGCAGCCACTTGACAGGGTCCGATACGCAGTATTTT.

The CDR3 reads CATSAMDKNTDTQYF. DNA of the CDR3: TGTGCCACCAGTGCCATGGACAAAAACACAGATACGCAGTATTTT. The chain is built from TRBV24-1 and TRBJ2-3; the D gene is possibly TRBD1 (5 bases). CDR3 length: 15 residues. Per the germline V gene, CDR1 is KGHDR and CDR2 is SFDVKD. The V end lost 5 bases, the J end lost 2 bases, and 13 bases lay between the germline ends.

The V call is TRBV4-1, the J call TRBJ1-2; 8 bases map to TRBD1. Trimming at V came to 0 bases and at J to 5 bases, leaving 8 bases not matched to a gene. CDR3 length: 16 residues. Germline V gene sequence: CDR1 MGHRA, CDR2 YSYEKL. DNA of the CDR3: TGCGCCAGCAGCCAAGAAAAGACAGGGGATCCTTATGGCTACACCTTC. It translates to CASSQEKTGDPYGYTF.

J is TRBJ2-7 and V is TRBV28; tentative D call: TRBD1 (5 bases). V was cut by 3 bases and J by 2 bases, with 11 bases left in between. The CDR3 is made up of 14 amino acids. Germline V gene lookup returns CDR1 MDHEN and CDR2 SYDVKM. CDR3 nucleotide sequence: TGTGCCAGCAGTTTGCCAGGGCGGACCTACGAGCAGTACTTC. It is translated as CASSLPGRTYEQYF.

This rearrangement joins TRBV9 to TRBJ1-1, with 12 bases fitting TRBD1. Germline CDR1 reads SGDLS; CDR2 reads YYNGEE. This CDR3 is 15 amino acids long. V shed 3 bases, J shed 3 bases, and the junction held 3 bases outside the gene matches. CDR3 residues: CASSAGTGGDTEAFF. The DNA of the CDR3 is TGTGCCAGCAGCGCGGGGACAGGGGGCGACACTGAAGCTTTCTTT.

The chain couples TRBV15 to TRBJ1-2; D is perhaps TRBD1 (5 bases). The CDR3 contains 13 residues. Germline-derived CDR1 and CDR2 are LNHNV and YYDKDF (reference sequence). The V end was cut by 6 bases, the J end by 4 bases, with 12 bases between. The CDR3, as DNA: TGTGCCACCAGAGGGGAGGGGAGCTATGGCTACACCTTC. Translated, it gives CATRGEGSYGYTF.

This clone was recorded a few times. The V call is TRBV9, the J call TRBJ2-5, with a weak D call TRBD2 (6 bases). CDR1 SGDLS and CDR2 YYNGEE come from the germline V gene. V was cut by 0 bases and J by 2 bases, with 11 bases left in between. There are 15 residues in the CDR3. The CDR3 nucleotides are TGTGCCAGCAGCGTAGCGGGGGAACCTCAAGAGACCCAGTACTTC. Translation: CASSVAGEPQETQYF.

The CDR3 is CACTRQGGYTDTQYF. The CDR3 region has the DNA TGTGCCTGTACACGTCAGGGGGGTTACACAGATACGCAGTATTTT. The rearrangement joins TRBV30 to TRBJ2-3, with D perhaps matching TRBD1 (7 bases). V was pared by 6 bases and J by 2 bases, with 18 bases between. This CDR3 region has 15 residues. CDR1 is GTSNPN and CDR2 is SVGIG in the germline V gene (reference sequence).

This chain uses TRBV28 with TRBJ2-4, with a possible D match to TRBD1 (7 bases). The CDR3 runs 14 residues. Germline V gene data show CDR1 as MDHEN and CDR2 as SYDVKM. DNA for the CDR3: TGTGCTTTCCGGAGGGGGCGGGCCAAAAACATTCAGTACTTC. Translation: CAFRRGRAKNIQYF.

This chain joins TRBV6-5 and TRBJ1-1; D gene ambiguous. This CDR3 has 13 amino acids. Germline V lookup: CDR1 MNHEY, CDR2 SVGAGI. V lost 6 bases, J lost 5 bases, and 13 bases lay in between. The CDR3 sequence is CASSLREWTEAFF. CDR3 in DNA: TGTGCCAGCAGCCTAAGAGAGTGGACTGAAGCTTTCTTT.

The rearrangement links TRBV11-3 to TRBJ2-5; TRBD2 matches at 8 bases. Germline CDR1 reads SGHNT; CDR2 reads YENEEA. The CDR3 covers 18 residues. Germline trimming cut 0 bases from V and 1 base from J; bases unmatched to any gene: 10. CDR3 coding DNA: TGTGCCAGCAGCTTAGATCTGTCGCGGGGGGATTCCCAAGAGACCCAGTACTTC. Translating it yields CASSLDLSRGDSQETQYF.

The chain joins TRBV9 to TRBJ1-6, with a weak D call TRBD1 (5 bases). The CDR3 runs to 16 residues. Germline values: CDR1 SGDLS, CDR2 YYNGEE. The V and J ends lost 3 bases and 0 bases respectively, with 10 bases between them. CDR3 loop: CASSDRLSSYNSPLHF. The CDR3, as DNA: TGTGCCAGCAGCGACAGGCTCAGCTCCTATAATTCACCCCTCCACTTT.

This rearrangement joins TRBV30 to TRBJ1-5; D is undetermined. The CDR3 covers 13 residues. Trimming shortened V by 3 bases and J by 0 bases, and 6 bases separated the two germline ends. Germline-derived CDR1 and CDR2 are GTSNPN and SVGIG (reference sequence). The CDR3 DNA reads TGTGCCTGGAGCCCTCGTAGCAATCAGCCCCAGCATTTT. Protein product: CAWSPRSNQPQHF.

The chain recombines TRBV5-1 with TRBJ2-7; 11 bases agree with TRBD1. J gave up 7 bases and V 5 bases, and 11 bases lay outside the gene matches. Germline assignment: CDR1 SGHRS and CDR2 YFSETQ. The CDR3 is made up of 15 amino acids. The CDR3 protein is CASSYRDRGVSEQYF. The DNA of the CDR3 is TGCGCCAGCAGTTACCGGGACAGGGGGGTTTCGGAGCAGTACTTC. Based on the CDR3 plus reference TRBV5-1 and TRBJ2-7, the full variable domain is KAGVTQTPRYLIKTRGQQVTLSCSPISGHRSVSWYQQTPGQGLQFLFEYFSETQRNKGNFPGRFSGRQFSNSRSEMNVSTLELGDSALYLCASSYRDRGVSEQYFGPGTRLTVT.

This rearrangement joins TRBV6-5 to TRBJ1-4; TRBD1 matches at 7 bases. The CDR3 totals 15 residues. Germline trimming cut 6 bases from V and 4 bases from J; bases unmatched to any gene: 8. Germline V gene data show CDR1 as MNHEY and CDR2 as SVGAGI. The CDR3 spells CASSLGTVGNEKLFF. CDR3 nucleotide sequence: TGTGCCAGCAGCCTAGGGACAGTTGGTAATGAAAAACTGTTTTTT.